Listed below are T cell receptor beta chains from one sample, sequenced in a study of cytomegalovirus exposure and HLA in healthy donors. Generated by immunoSEQ multiplex PCR, the TCRdb table keeps only in-frame clones and is missing some. The table lists approximately 200,000 clones, about 83% of them singletons. The source material was PBMCs. The source of these receptors is a girl under 18 in good health and CMV-seronegative. The CDR3 runs from the conserved cysteine through the conserved F or W. D genes are given only for firm matches. Clone size appears in some rows only: once, few, many, or a class for an expanded clone.

abundance	d_gene	v_gene	j_gene	CDR3aa	CDR3nt
-	-	TRBV7-3	TRBJ2-5	CASSLSQTGTQYF	TGTGCCAGCAGCTTGTCCCAAACGGGGACCCAGTACTTC
-	TRBD1	TRBV28	TRBJ2-3	CASSLGQGADTQYF	TGTGCCAGCAGTTTAGGACAGGGAGCAGATACGCAGTATTTT
-	-	TRBV19	TRBJ2-1	CASSITARGGDEQFF	TGTGCCAGTAGTATAACGGCTAGGGGAGGCGATGAGCAGTTCTTC
-	-	TRBV7-3	TRBJ2-3	CASSSQGATQYF	TGTGCCAGCAGCTCACAGGGAGCTACGCAGTATTTT
-	-	TRBV4-2	TRBJ2-6	CASSQGVGAGANVLTF	TGTGCCAGCAGCCAAGGAGTAGGGGCTGGGGCCAACGTCCTGACTTTC
-	TRBD1	TRBV30	TRBJ1-5	CAWRRDSNQPQHF	TGTGCCTGGAGACGGGACAGTAATCAGCCCCAGCATTTT
-	-	TRBV27	TRBJ2-1	CASSSFAGDEQFF	TGTGCCAGCAGTTCCTTCGCTGGAGATGAGCAGTTCTTC
-	TRBD1	TRBV11-2	TRBJ2-1	CASSPNRDRVQFF	TGTGCCAGCAGCCCGAATCGGGACAGGGTCCAGTTCTTC
few	TRBD1	TRBV7-3	TRBJ1-1	CASSISGTGGPAFF	TGTGCCAGCAGCATATCCGGGACAGGGGGTCCCGCTTTCTTT
-	-	TRBV9	TRBJ2-1	CASSVVPGIYKQFF	TGTGCCAGCAGCGTAGTCCCCGGGATATATAAGCAGTTCTTC
once	-	TRBV4-2	TRBJ1-2	CASSQVDARGRGGYTF	TGTGCCAGCAGCCAAGTCGACGCCCGGGGTCGCGGTGGCTACACCTTC
-	TRBD2	TRBV2	TRBJ2-7	CASSEGLSGGTNEQYF	TGTGCCAGCAGTGAAGGGCTGAGCGGGGGCACTAACGAGCAGTACTTC
-	-	TRBV7-2	TRBJ2-1	CASNTGSRGNEQFF	TGTGCCAGCAATACCGGGTCTAGAGGTAATGAGCAGTTCTTC
-	-	TRBV29-1	TRBJ1-1	CSVLRLQGEAEAFF	TGCAGCGTTCTCCGCTTACAGGGTGAGGCTGAAGCTTTCTTT
-	-	TRBV7-8	TRBJ1-6	CASSLAAGKGSSYNSPLHF	TGTGCCAGCAGCTTAGCGGCGGGGAAGGGGAGCTCCTATAATTCACCCCTCCACTTT
few	-	TRBV4-3	TRBJ1-4	CASSQDSGIRREKLFF	TGCGCCAGCAGCCAAGATTCCGGGATAAGACGGGAAAAACTGTTTTTT
-	TRBD1	TRBV7-9	TRBJ1-1	CASSPREDRAYTEAFF	TGTGCCAGCAGCCCCCGTGAGGACAGGGCATACACTGAAGCTTTCTTT
-	-	TRBV7-2	TRBJ2-7	CASTSGGAQLKQYF	TGTGCCAGCACTTCCGGTGGGGCGCAGCTAAAGCAGTACTTC
few	-	TRBV5-3	TRBJ2-6	CARSSSGVRLGANVLTF	TGTGCCAGATCCTCTTCAGGGGTTCGATTAGGGGCCAACGTCCTGACTTTC
-	TRBD2	TRBV7-2	TRBJ2-1	CASSFAQRGAYNEQFF	TGTGCCAGCAGCTTCGCCCAGCGGGGGGCCTACAATGAGCAGTTCTTC
-	TRBD1	TRBV28	TRBJ1-1	CASSFQGGMNTEAFF	TGTGCCAGCAGTTTTCAGGGGGGAATGAACACTGAAGCTTTCTTT
-	TRBD2	TRBV28	TRBJ2-2	CASTRSGGATAGELFF	TGTGCCAGCACCCGTAGCGGGGGGGCGACGGCGGGGGAGCTGTTTTTT
-	TRBD1	TRBV6-4	TRBJ1-6	CASSVNRGDSPLHF	TGTGCCAGCAGTGTGAACAGGGGAGATTCACCCCTCCACTTT
-	-	TRBV18	TRBJ1-5	CASSFQGIGQPQHF	TGTGCCAGCTCATTTCAGGGGATAGGTCAGCCCCAGCATTTT
-	-	TRBV5-8	TRBJ1-2	CASSLHRIANYGYTF	TGTGCCAGCAGCTTGCACAGGATAGCTAACTATGGCTACACCTTC
-	-	TRBV10-2	TRBJ2-5	CASSALARETQYF	TGCGCCAGCAGTGCGTTAGCGAGGGAGACCCAGTACTTC
-	-	TRBV5-4	TRBJ2-3	CASSLDGGTTDTQYF	TGTGCCAGCAGCTTGGACGGCGGGACCACAGATACGCAGTATTTT
-	-	TRBV19	TRBJ1-2	CASSIVTASYGYTF	TGTGCCAGTAGTATAGTTACCGCGTCCTATGGCTACACCTTC
-	-	TRBV7-9	TRBJ1-4	CASSPQGIWGNEKLFF	TGTGCCAGCAGCCCGCAGGGGATATGGGGGAATGAAAAACTGTTTTTT
-	-	TRBV28	TRBJ1-5	CASMRGNQPQHF	TGTGCCAGCATGAGGGGCAATCAGCCCCAGCATTTT
few	-	TRBV19	TRBJ1-1	CASHRTGGGAFF	TGTGCCAGTCACCGGACGGGGGGGGGAGCTTTCTTT
-	-	TRBV28	TRBJ1-1	CASSLFDRLNTEAFF	TGTGCCAGCAGTTTATTTGACAGATTGAACACTGAAGCTTTCTTT
-	TRBD1	TRBV6-1	TRBJ2-7	CASKTGASSRQYF	TGTGCCAGCAAAACAGGGGCTAGCTCGCGGCAGTACTTC
-	TRBD1	TRBV19	TRBJ1-4	CASSTGDRRNEKLFF	TGTGCCAGTAGTACGGGGGACAGGCGCAACGAAAAACTGTTTTTT